Given below is one T cell receptor (beta chain) in context. The sample originates from a study of T cells in Graves' hyperthyroidism and ophthalmopathy. The TCR beta CDR3 regions underwent amplification using RNA transcripts as the source. TCR CDR3 regions were first amplified by RT-PCR with HTBI primers. TCRdb re-called the multiplex PCR reads through MiXCR, storing one row per CDR3 protein. The table lists around 540,000 distinct CDR3 sequences, around 15% of them singletons. Clinical symptoms, serum thyroxine and TRAb, thyroid ultrasound and orbital computed tomography together formed the diagnostic basis. This CDR3 region has 15 residues. Between the trimmed V and J ends, which lost 2 bases and 7 bases, there was a span of 18 bases. Per the germline V gene, CDR1 is SGHAT and CDR2 is FQNNGV.

The material sequenced was blood. This receptor was obtained from a woman in her 30s with Graves' ophthalmopathy. The V gene is TRBV11-2, the J gene TRBJ2-7; D is tentatively TRBD1 or TRBD2 (5 bases each). CDR3: CASSLNWDGQLEQYF. The DNA for the CDR3 is TGTGCCAGCAGCTTAAATTGGGACGGCCAGTTGGAGCAGTACTTC.